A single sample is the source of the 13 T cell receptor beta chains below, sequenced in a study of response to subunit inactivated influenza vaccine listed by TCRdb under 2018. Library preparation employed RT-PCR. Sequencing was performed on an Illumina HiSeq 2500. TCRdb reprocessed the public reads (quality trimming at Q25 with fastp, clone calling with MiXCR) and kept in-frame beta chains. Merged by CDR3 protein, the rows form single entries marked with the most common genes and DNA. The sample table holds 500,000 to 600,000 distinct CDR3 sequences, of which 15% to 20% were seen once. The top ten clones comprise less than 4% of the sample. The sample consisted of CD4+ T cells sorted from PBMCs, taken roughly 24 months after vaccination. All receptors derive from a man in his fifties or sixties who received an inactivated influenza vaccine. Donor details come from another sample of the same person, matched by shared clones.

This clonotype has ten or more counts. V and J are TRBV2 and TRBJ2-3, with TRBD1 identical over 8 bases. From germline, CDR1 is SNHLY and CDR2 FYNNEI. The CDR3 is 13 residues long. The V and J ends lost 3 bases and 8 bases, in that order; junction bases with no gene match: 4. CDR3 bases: TGTGCCAGCAGTGAGCAAACAGGGGGTACGCAGTATTTT. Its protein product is CASSEQTGGTQYF.

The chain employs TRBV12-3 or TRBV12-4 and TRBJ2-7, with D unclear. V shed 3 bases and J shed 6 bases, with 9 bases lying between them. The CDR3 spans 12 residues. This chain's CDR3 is CASSFNALEQYF. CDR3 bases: TGTGCCAGCAGTTTTAACGCCCTCGAGCAGTACTTC.

The CDR3 here is CSVRDGGNLNTEAFF. The DNA for the CDR3 is TGCAGCGTGAGGGACGGAGGAAATTTGAACACTGAAGCTTTCTTT. The V and J genes are TRBV29-1 and TRBJ1-1, with a possible D match to TRBD1 (5 bases). Germline CDR1 reads SQVTM; CDR2 reads ANQGSEA. The V gene lost 6 bases and the J gene lost 0 bases, with 17 bases spanning the gap. CDR3 length: 15 amino acids.

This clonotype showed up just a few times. CDR3 residues: CSAPEGSDTQYF. Written as DNA, the CDR3 is TGCAGTGCCCCCGAGGGGTCAGATACGCAGTATTTT. This chain uses TRBV20-1 with TRBJ2-3; D possibly uses TRBD1 or TRBD2 (5 bases each). The germline V and J ends were trimmed by 6 bases and 4 bases, with 11 bases remaining between them. The CDR3 sequence is 12 residues long. Germline lookup yields CDR1 DFQATT and CDR2 SNEGSKA (reference sequence).

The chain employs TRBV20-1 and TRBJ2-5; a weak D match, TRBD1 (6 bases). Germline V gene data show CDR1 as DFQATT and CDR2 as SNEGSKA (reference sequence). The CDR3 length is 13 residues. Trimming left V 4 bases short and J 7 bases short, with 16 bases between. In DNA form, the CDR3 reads TGCAGTGCTACGGGGACACTTAGGGGGACCCAGTACTTC. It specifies CSATGTLRGTQYF.

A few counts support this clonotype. CDR3 nucleotides: TGTGCCAGCAGCCAACCGGGACTAGCGGCAGATACGCAGTATTTT. Protein: CASSQPGLAADTQYF. The chain carries TRBV25-1 and TRBJ2-3; 11 positions agree with TRBD2. J lost 4 bases, V lost 6 bases, and 6 bases had no gene match. Germline CDR1 MGHDK, CDR2 SYGVNS. The CDR3 contains 15 residues.

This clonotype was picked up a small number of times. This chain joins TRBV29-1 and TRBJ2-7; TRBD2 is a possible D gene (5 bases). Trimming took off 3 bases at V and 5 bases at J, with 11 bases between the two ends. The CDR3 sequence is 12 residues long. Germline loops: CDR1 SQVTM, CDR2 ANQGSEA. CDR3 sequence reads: CSVERAGHEQYF. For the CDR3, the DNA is TGCAGCGTTGAGCGTGCGGGCCACGAGCAGTACTTC.

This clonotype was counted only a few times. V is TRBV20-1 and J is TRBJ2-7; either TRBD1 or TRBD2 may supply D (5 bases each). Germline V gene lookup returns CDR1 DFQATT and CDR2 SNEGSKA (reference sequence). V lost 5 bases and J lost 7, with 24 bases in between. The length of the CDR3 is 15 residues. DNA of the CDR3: TGCAGTGCTCACCTCAGCCGGGACGGGCGGTTTGAGCAGTACTTC. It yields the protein CSAHLSRDGRFEQYF.

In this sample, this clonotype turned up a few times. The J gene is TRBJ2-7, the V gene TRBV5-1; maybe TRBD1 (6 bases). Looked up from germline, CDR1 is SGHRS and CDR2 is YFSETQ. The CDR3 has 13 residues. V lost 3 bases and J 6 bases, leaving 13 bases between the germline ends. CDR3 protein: CASSSRDKGEQYF. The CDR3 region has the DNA TGCGCCAGCAGCTCCCGGGACAAAGGCGAGCAGTACTTC.

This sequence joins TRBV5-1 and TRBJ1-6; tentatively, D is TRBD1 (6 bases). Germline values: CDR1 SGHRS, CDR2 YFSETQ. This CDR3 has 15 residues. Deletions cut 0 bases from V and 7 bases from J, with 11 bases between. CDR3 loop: CASSLGTDSNSPLHF. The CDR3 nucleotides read TGCGCCAGCAGCTTGGGGACAGACTCCAATTCACCCCTCCACTTT.

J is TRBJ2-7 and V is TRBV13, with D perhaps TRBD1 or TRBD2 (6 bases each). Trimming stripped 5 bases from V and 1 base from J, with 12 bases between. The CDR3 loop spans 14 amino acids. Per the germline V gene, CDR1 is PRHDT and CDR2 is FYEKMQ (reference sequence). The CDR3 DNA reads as TGTGCCAGCAGCGCCGAGGGGGGATCCTACGAGCAGTACTTC. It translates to CASSAEGGSYEQYF.

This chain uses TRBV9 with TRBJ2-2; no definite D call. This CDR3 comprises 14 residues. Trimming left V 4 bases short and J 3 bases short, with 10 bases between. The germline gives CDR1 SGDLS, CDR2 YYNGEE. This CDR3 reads CASSPRQDTGELFF. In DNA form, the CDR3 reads TGTGCCAGCAGCCCACGACAAGACACCGGGGAGCTGTTTTTT. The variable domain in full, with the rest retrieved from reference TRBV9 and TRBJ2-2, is DSGVTQTPKHLITATGQRVTLRCSPRSGDLSVYWYQQSLDQGLQFLIQYYNGEERAKGNILERFSAQQFPDLHSELNLSSLELGDSALYFCASSPRQDTGELFFGEGSRLTVL.

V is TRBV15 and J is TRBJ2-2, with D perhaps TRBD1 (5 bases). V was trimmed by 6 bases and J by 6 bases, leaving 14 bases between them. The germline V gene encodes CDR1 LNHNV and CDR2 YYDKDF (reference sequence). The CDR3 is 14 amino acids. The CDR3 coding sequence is TGTGCCACCAGAGTTGGGCAGGGTTCCGGGGAGCTGTTTTTT. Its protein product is CATRVGQGSGELFF.